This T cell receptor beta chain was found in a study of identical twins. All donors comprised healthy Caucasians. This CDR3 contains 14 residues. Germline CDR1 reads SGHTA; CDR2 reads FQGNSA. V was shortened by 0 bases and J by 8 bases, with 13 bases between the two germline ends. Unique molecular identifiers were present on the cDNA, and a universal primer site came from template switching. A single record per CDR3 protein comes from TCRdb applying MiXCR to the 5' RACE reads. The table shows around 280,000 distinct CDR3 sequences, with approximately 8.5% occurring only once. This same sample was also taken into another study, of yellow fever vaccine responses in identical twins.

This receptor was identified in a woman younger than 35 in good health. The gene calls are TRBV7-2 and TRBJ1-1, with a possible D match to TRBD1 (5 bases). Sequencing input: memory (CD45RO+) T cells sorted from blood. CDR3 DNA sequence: TGTGCCAGCAGCTTAGCGTCGGGGCAGGGAGAAGCTTTCTTT. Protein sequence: CASSLASGQGEAFF.